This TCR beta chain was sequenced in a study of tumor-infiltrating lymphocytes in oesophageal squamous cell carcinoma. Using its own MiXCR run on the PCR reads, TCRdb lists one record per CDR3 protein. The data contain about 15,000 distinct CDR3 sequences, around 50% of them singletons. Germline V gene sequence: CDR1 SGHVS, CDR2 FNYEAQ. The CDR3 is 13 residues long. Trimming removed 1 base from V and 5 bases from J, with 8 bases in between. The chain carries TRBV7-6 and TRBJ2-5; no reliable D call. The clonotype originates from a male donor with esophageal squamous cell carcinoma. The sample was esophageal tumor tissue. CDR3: CASSLVSWETQYF. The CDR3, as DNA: TGTGCCAGCAGCTTAGTAAGCTGGGAGACCCAGTACTTC.